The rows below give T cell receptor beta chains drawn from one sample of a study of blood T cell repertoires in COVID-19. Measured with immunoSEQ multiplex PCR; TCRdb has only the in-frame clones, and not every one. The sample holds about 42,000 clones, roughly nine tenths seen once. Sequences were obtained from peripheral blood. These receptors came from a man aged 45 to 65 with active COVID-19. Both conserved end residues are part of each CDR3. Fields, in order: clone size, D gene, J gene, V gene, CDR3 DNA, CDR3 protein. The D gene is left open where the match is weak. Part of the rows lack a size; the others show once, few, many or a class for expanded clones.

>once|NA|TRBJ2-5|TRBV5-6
TGTGCCAGCAGCTGGCTGGTAGCGGACCCCCAAGAGACCCAGTACTTC
CASSWLVADPQETQYF
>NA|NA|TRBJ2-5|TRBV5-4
TGTGCCAGCAGCTTGTTTAGCTTGGAGACCCAGTACTTC
CASSLFSLETQYF
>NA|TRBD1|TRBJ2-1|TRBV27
TGTGCCAGCAGTAAGACAGGGGTCGGGTACAATGAGCAGTTCTTC
CASSKTGVGYNEQFF
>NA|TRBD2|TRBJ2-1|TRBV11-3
TGTGCCAGCAGCCCAGGAGGGTTAGTTAGCGGGCCTACCTACAATGAGCAGTTCTTC
CASSPGGLVSGPTYNEQFF
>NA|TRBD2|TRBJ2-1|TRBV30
TGTGCCTGGAGTGTGAATAGCGGGAGAGTCGATGAGCAGTTCTTC
CAWSVNSGRVDEQFF
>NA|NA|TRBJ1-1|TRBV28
TGTGCCAGCAGTTTAACCGGGGGGGCAAAGATGGAAGCTTTCTTT
CASSLTGGAKMEAFF
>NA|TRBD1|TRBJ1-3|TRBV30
TGTGCCTGGCGCCGACAGGGGACGAACTCTGGAAACACCATATATTTT
CAWRRQGTNSGNTIYF
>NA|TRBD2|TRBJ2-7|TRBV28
TGTGCCAGCTCGGGGACTTACGGGAGGGGATTATACGAGCAGTACTTC
CASSGTYGRGLYEQYF
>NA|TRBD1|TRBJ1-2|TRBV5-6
TGTGCCAGCAGCTTGTCGGGACAGGGCTACACCTTC
CASSLSGQGYTF
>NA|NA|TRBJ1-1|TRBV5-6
TGTGCCAGCAGGTTACAGGGTAGCACTGAAGCTTTCTTT
CASRLQGSTEAFF
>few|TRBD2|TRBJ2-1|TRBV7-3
TGTGCCAGCAGCCGCGGGGCGGGGGAGGCCTACAATGAGCAGTTCTTC
CASSRGAGEAYNEQFF
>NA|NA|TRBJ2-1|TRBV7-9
TGTGCCAGCAGCTCCACTCCCACTCCGGGGAGCTCCTACAATGAGCAGTTCTTC
CASSSTPTPGSSYNEQFF
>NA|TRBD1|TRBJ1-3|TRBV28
TGTGCCAGCAGTTCACCGGACAGGGGGTTATATTTT
CASSSPDRGLYF
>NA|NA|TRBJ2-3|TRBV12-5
TGTGCTAGTGCGACAATGGATACGCAGTATTTT
CASATMDTQYF
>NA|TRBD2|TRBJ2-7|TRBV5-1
TGCGCCAGCAGCGAGCTAGCGGGAGTCGGGTACGAGCAGTACTTC
CASSELAGVGYEQYF
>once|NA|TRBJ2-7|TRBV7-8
TGTGCCAGCAGCTTAGCGAGCCAGGGGCCGGACGAGCAGTACTTC
CASSLASQGPDEQYF
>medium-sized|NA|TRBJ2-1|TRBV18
TGTGCCAGCTCACGGGCCGGATACTCCTACAATGAGCAGTTCTTC
CASSRAGYSYNEQFF
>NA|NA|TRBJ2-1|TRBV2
TGTGCCACCCCGGGGGCGGGAGAAGTCCACAATGAGCAGTTCTTC
CATPGAGEVHNEQFF
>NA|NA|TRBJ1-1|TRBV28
TGTGCCAGCAGCTCTGGGGCAATGAACACTGAAGCTTTCTTT
CASSSGAMNTEAFF
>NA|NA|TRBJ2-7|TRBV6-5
TGTGCCAGCAGAACCCGACAGGTTTCCTACGAGCAGTACTTC
CASRTRQVSYEQYF
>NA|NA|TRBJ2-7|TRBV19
TGTGCCAGTAGCCCGGGACTTACCTACGAGCAGTACTTC
CASSPGLTYEQYF
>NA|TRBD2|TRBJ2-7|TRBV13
TGTGCCAGCGGAGGGACTAGCGGTAACTACGAGCAGTACTTC
CASGGTSGNYEQYF
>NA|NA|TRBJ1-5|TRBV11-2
TGTGCCAGCAGCTTAAACAGAAATCAGCCCCAGCATTTT
CASSLNRNQPQHF
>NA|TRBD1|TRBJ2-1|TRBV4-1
TGCGCCAGCAGCCCCTCCGGGACAGGGGACCGGTGGGGGCAGTTCTTC
CASSPSGTGDRWGQFF
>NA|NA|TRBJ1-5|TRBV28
TGTGCCAGCCGTGGGACAAGCAATCAGCCCCAGCATTTT
CASRGTSNQPQHF